Below are 17 T cell receptor beta chains sequenced from a single sample in a study of T cell clonality in common variable immunodeficiency. TCRdb's table, derived via immunoSEQ multiplex PCR, lists solely in-frame clones and lacks some. The sample contains some 60,000 clones, none occurring once; about 1.5% lies in the top ten. Specimen: peripheral blood mononuclear cells. All receptors derive from a person aged 18 to 75 in good health.

This clone was seen a handful of times. The read terminates 3 residues ahead of where the CDR3 ends, so the germline J gene completes it. V usage is TRBV19 and J usage is TRBJ2-4; D perhaps matches TRBD2 (6 bases). Per the germline V gene, CDR1 is LNHDA and CDR2 is SQIVND (reference sequence). The CDR3 length is 14 residues. Here the CDR3 reads CASSMGGANYGQYF. The sequenced CDR3 bases are TGTGCCAGTAGTATGGGGGGAGCTAACTATGGT.

This clone was seen many times. Coverage ceases 3 residues before the CDR3 finishes, and the germline J gene fills in the end. J is TRBJ2-5 and V is TRBV7-2; unclear D gene. Deletions cut 2 bases from V and 5 bases from J, with 15 bases between. This CDR3 has 15 residues. The germline V gene has CDR1 SGHTA and CDR2 FQGNSA. This CDR3 is CASSLRLAFGETQYF. The covered CDR3 bases are TGTGCCAGCAGCTTAAGACTGGCGTTTGGGGAGACC. Complete variable domain (other parts from reference TRBV7-2 and TRBJ2-5): GAGVSQSPSNKVTEKGKDVELRCDPISGHTALYWYRQSLGQGLEFLIYFQGNSAPDKSGLPSDRFSAERTGGSVSTLTIQRTQQEDSAVYLCASSLRLAFGETQYFGPGTRLLVL.

Regarding this clone: The read ends 3 residues before the CDR3 terminus; that terminus is restored from the germline J gene. This rearrangement joins TRBV5-3 to TRBJ2-5, with 7 nucleotides matching TRBD2. TRBV5-3 is assigned to the ORF class and has an uncertain function. Trimming at V came to 0 bases and at J to 4 bases, leaving 9 bases not matched to a gene. The CDR3 sequence is 16 residues long. CDR3 DNA (partial): TGTGCCAGAAGCTTGGGGGCGCGGGAGTTAAGAGAGACC. Amino acids: CARSLGARELRET. The CDR3, in full, reads CARSLGARELRETQYF.

This clone was picked up a small number of times. The read stops 3 residues short of the end of the CDR3; the missing end is completed from the germline J gene. The chain combines TRBV5-1 with TRBJ1-2; weak D call: TRBD1 (5 bases). CDR3 length equals 14 residues. The V end lost 0 bases, the J end lost 3 bases, and 9 bases lay between the germline ends. Germline-derived CDR1 and CDR2 are SGHRS and YFSETQ. CDR3 bases read: TGCGCCAGCAGCTTGGGCCCGGGGGACTATGGC. This translates into CASSLGPGDYG. The entire CDR3 is CASSLGPGDYGYTF.

This clone was detected ten times or more. The read gets to within 3 residues of the CDR3 end, and the germline J gene fills in the rest. The chain employs TRBV2 and TRBJ2-1; TRBD2 aligns across 9 bases. Germline trimming cut 6 bases from V and 7 bases from J; bases unmatched to any gene: 13. The germline CDR1 and CDR2 sequences are SNHLY and FYNNEI. CDR3 size: 16 residues. Partial CDR3 DNA: TGTGCCAGCAGACCAATAGCGGGAGCCCGTATTAATGAG. Its translation is CASRPIAGARINE. The full CDR3 protein is CASRPIAGARINEQFF.

This clone was found many times. The read halts 3 residues ahead of the CDR3 end, with the missing end drawn from the germline J gene. The genes are TRBV12-3 or TRBV12-4 and TRBJ2-1; 7 bases agree with TRBD1. J gave up 4 bases and V 9 bases, and 12 bases lay outside the gene matches. This CDR3 spans 15 amino acids. Partial CDR3 DNA: TGTGCCAGTACTCATATTGACAGGGAGTACAATGAG. Protein: CASTHIDREYNE. The CDR3 as a whole reads CASTHIDREYNEQFF.

The sample holds many counts of this clone. Sequencing ends 3 residues short of the CDR3 end; the germline J gene provides the rest. The chain couples TRBV29-1 to TRBJ2-2, with 14 bases fitting TRBD2. This CDR3 region has 15 residues. The V gene's germline CDR1 is SQVTM and CDR2 ANQGSEA. After removal of 6 bases from V and 6 bases from J, the junction contained 6 bases not matched to a gene. CDR3 amino acids: CSVTSGRGGAGELFF. CDR3 DNA (partial): TGCAGCGTGACTAGCGGGAGGGGAGGGGCCGGGGAG.

In its sample, this clone was seen many times. The read ends 3 residues early relative to the CDR3; the germline J gene fills the gap. V gene TRBV10-3 combines with J gene TRBJ2-3; 14 nucleotides line up with TRBD2. V lost 2 bases to trimming and J lost 0 bases; unmatched junction nucleotides: 4. This CDR3 has 18 amino acids. Germline CDR1 ENHRY, CDR2 SYGVKD. CDR3 region: CAISEPGLAGGSTDTQYF. Incomplete CDR3 DNA: TGTGCCATCAGTGAGCCAGGACTAGCGGGAGGTAGCACAGATACG.

In its sample, this clone was seen many times. The CDR3 DNA, read in part, is TGTGCCAGCAGTCCCGGGACTAGCGGGTATACG. Translating gives CASSPGTSGYT. The full CDR3 protein reads CASSPGTSGYTQYF. The chain combines TRBV5-4 with TRBJ2-3; 12 nucleotides align to TRBD2. The CDR3 end lies 3 residues beyond the end of the read and is filled in from the germline J gene. CDR1 and CDR2 from the germline V gene are SGHNT and YYREEE (reference sequence). CDR3 length equals 14 residues. Germline trimming cut 5 bases from V and 7 bases from J; bases unmatched to any gene: 5.

This clone was observed at least ten times. The read terminates 3 residues before the CDR3 end, so the remaining end is supplied by the germline J gene. The chain links TRBV12-3 or TRBV12-4 to TRBJ2-1; TRBD1 aligns across 8 bases. The CDR3 totals 14 residues. V lost 4 bases and J lost 8; bases outside the gene matches: 7. CDR3 DNA, as far as it was read: TGTGCCAGCAGTTCGAGACAGGGGTCGGATGAG. Residues: CASSSRQGSDE. The CDR3 in full is CASSSRQGSDEQFF.

This clone was recorded at least ten times. The sequenced fragment ends 3 residues before the CDR3 boundary, so the rest is inferred from the germline J gene. The genes are TRBV19 and TRBJ1-1; the match to TRBD1 covers 7 bases. Germline trimming cut 5 bases from V and 0 bases from J; bases unmatched to any gene: 12. The V gene's germline CDR1 is LNHDA and CDR2 SQIVND (reference sequence). The CDR3 covers 17 residues. The sequenced CDR3 bases are TGTGCCAGTAGTCCAACCTCCGGGACAGCTATGAACACTGAA. Translated: CASSPTSGTAMNTE. The whole CDR3 is CASSPTSGTAMNTEAFF.

Only a few counts were recorded for this clone. A much more abundant neighbour one base away suggests this may be a read error. CDR3 DNA (partial): TGTGCCAGCGGCTCAGGCCCGTTAAGGACC. Translated, it gives CASGSGPLRT. The CDR3 in full is CASGSGPLRTQYF. This chain uses TRBV7-6 with TRBJ2-5; no reliable D call. The CDR3 end lies 3 residues beyond the end of the read and is filled in from the germline J gene. The CDR3 totals 13 residues. V was shortened by 8 bases and J by 7 bases, with 17 bases between the two germline ends. Germline V gene sequence: CDR1 SGHVS, CDR2 FNYEAQ.

This clone is labeled medium-sized. The CDR3 extends 3 residues past the end of the read, so its final part is completed from the germline J gene. The chain is built from TRBV4-2 and TRBJ2-1; 11 bases match TRBD2. CDR1 is LGHNA, CDR2 YNFKEQ, per germline. The CDR3 has 21 amino acids. Trimming cost V 4 bases and J 1 base; bases outside gene matches: 18. The CDR3 sequence: CASSPGRGGSVAGGSYNEQFF. The sequenced part of the CDR3 DNA is TGTGCCAGCAGCCCCGGTAGGGGGGGGTCCGTAGCGGGAGGGTCCTACAATGAG.

In this sample, this clone turned up a few times. The read halts 3 residues ahead of the CDR3 end, with the missing end drawn from the germline J gene. The chain has TRBV4-2 and TRBJ2-7; perhaps TRBD2 as D (5 bases). V was shortened by 0 bases and J by 2 bases, with 8 bases between the two germline ends. This CDR3 region has 14 residues. Germline-derived CDR1 and CDR2 are LGHNA and YNFKEQ. The DNA read from the CDR3 is TGTGCCAGCAGCCAAGAGAGGGTTGCCTACGAG. It is translated as CASSQERVAYE. Given in full, the CDR3 is CASSQERVAYEQYF.

This clone was detected ten times or more. The read gets to within 3 residues of the CDR3 end, and the germline J gene fills in the rest. V is TRBV10-1 and J is TRBJ2-7; 14 bases are shared with TRBD2. Germline V CDR1 and CDR2: WNHNN, SYGVQD (reference sequence). The CDR3 contains 15 residues. With 5 bases clipped from V and 4 bases from J, the junction kept 4 bases outside the gene matches. The sequenced CDR3 bases are TGCGCCAGCAGTACGGGACTAGCGGGAGTATACGAG. This gives the protein CASSTGLAGVYE. The entire CDR3 is CASSTGLAGVYEQYF.

This clone is termed medium-sized. Read data end 3 residues before the CDR3 end; the end is taken from the germline J gene. The chain couples TRBV5-4 to TRBJ1-2, with D maybe TRBD1 (6 bases). Trimming left V 3 bases short and J 0 bases short, with 12 bases between. CDR3 length equals 15 residues. Germline CDR1 and CDR2: SGHNT and YYREEE (reference sequence). CDR3 amino acids: CASSSRQVSNYGYTF. Partial CDR3 DNA: TGTGCCAGCAGCTCACGACAGGTGTCTAACTATGGC.

At least ten counts were recorded for this clone. The read stops 3 residues short of the end of the CDR3; the missing end is completed from the germline J gene. The V and J genes are TRBV19 and TRBJ1-1; 8 bases match TRBD1. This CDR3 contains 11 residues. In germline, CDR1 is LNHDA, CDR2 SQIVND (reference sequence). CDR3 loop: CASRQGPEAFF. CDR3 bases read: TGTGCCAGTCGACAGGGGCCCGAA.